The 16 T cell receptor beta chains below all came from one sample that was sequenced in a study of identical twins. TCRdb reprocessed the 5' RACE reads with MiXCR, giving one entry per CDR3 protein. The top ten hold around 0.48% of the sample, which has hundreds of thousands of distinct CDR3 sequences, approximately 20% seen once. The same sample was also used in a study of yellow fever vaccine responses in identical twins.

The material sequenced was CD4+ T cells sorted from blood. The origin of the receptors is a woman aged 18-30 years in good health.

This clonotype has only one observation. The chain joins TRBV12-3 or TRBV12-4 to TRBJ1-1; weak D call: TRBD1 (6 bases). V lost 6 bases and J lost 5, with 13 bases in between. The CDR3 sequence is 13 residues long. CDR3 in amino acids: CASRATGRTEAFF. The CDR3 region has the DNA TGTGCCAGCAGAGCCACAGGGAGGACTGAAGCTTTCTTT.

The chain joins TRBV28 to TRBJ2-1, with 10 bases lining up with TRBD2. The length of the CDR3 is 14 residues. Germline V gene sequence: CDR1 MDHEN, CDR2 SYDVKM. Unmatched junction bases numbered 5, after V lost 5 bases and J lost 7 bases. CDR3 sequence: CASSGVSGRNEQFF. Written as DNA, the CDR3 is TGTGCCAGCAGTGGGGTTAGCGGGAGGAATGAGCAGTTCTTC.

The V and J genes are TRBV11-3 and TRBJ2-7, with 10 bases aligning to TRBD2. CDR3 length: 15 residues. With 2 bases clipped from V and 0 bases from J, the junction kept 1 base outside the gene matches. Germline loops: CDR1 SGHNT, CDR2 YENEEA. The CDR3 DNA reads TGTGCCAGCAGCTTAACTAGCGGGAACTCCTACGAGCAGTACTTC. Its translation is CASSLTSGNSYEQYF.

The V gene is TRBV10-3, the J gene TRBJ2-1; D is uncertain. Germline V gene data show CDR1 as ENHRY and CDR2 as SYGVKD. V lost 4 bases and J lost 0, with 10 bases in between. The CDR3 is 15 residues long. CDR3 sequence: CAISGSDLSYNEQFF. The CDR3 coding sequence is TGTGCCATCAGTGGTTCGGACCTCTCCTACAATGAGCAGTTCTTC.

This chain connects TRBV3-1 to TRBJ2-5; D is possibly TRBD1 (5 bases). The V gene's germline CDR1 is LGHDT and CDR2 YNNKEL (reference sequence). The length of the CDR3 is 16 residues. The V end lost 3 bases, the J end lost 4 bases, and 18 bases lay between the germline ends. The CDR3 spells CASSQIGAGIRETQYF. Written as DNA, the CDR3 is TGTGCCAGCAGCCAGATAGGGGCAGGAATTCGAGAGACCCAGTACTTC.

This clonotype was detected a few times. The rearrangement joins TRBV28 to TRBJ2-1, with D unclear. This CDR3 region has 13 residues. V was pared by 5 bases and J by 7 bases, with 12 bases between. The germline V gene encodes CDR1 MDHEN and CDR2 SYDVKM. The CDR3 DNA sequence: TGTGCCAGCAGTCCACTCGAAGGGAATGAGCAGTTCTTC. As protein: CASSPLEGNEQFF.

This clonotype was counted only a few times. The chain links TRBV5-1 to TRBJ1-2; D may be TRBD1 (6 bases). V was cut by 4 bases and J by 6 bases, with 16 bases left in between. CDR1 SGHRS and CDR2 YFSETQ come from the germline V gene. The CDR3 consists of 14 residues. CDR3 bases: TGCGCCAGCAGCGGAATTACAGGGCTCAATGGCTACACCTTC. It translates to CASSGITGLNGYTF. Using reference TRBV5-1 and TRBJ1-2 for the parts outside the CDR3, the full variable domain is KAGVTQTPRYLIKTRGQQVTLSCSPISGHRSVSWYQQTPGQGLQFLFEYFSETQRNKGNFPGRFSGRQFSNSRSEMNVSTLELGDSALYLCASSGITGLNGYTFGSGTRLTVV.

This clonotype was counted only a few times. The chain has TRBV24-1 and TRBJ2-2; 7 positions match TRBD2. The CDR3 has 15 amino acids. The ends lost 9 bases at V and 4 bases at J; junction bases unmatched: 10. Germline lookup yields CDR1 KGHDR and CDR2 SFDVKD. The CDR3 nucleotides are TGTGCCACCGGGGAGGGTGGCTCGGGCACCGGGGAGCTGTTTTTT. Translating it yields CATGEGGSGTGELFF.

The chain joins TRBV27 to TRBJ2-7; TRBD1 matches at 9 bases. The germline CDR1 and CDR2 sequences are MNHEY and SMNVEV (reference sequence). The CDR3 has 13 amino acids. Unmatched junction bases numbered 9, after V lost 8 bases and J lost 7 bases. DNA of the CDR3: TGTGCCAGCGCCGCCGGGACAGGGAAAGAGCAGTACTTC. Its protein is CASAAGTGKEQYF.

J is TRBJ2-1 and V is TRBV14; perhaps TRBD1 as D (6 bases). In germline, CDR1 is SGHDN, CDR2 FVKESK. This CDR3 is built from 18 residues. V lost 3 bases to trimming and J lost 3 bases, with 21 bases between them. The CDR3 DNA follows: TGTGCCAGCAGCCAGTTGCGGCAGGGGTCCCCCCTCTACAATGAGCAGTTCTTC. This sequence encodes CASSQLRQGSPLYNEQFF.

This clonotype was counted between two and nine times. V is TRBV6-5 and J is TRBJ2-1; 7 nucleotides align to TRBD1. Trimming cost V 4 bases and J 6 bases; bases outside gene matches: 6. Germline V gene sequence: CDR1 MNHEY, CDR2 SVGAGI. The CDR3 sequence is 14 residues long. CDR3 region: CASSSTWTGNEQFF. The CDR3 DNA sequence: TGTGCCAGCAGTTCAACCTGGACAGGCAATGAGCAGTTCTTC.

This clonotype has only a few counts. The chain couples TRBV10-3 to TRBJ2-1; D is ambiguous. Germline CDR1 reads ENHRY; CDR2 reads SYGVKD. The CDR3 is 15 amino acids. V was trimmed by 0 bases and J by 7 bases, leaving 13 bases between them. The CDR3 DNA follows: TGTGCCATCAGTGAGTCAGGTAGTGACCGGAATGAGCAGTTCTTC. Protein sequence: CAISESGSDRNEQFF.

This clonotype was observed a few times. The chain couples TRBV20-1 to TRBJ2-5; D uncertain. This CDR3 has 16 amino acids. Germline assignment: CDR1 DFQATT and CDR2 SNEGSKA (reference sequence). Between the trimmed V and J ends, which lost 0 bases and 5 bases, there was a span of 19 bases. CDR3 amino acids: CSARESGPYVLETQYF. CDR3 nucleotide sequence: TGCAGTGCTAGAGAATCGGGCCCATATGTCTTGGAGACCCAGTACTTC.

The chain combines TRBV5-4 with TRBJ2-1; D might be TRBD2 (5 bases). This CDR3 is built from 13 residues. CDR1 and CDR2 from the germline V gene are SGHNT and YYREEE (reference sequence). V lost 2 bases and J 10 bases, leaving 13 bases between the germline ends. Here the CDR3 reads CASSFILAGEQFF. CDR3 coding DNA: TGTGCCAGCAGCTTTATCCTAGCAGGAGAGCAGTTCTTC.

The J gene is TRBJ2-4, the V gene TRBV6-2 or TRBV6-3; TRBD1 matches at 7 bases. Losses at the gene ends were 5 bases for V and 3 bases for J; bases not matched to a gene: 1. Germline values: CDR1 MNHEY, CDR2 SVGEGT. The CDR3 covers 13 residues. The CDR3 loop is CASSRDSKNIQYF. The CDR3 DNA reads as TGTGCCAGCAGTAGGGACAGCAAAAACATTCAGTACTTC.

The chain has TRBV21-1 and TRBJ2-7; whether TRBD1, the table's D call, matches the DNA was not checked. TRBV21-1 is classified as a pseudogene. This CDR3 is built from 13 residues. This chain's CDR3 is CASSKRRTGEQYV. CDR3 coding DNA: TGTGCCAGCAGCAAAAGGAGGACAGGGGAGCAGTACGTC.